The 10 T cell receptor beta chains listed next were all sequenced from one sample in a study of CD8 T cells in Susac syndrome. With random hexamers, roughly 0.45 to 1 ug RNA was reverse transcribed. From the immunoSEQ multiplex PCR reads, TCRdb called clonotypes with MiXCR, one entry per CDR3 protein. The data hold fewer than 150,000 distinct CDR3 sequences, with around 90% observed a single time. Sequencing input: CD8+ T cells from PBMCs. These receptors originate from a human donor with multiple sclerosis.

The chain combines TRBV2 with TRBJ2-5; no definite D call. The germline V gene has CDR1 SNHLY and CDR2 FYNNEI. The V and J ends lost 8 bases and 1 base respectively, with 8 bases between them. This CDR3 region has 12 residues. CDR3 loop: CASEVPQETQYF. The CDR3 nucleotides read TGTGCCAGCGAGGTTCCCCAAGAGACCCAGTACTTC.

The J gene is TRBJ2-1, the V gene TRBV13, with a tentative D call TRBD1 (6 bases). Trimming left V 2 bases short and J 6 bases short, with 8 bases between. This CDR3 has 13 amino acids. Germline V CDR1 and CDR2: PRHDT, FYEKMQ (reference sequence). DNA for the CDR3: TGTGCCAGCAGCTTAAGGGGGAGCAATGAGCAGTTCTTC. Translated, it gives CASSLRGSNEQFF.

The chain combines TRBV20-1 with TRBJ2-1; weak D call: TRBD1 (7 bases). The CDR3 runs 13 residues. V gave up 3 bases and J gave up 3 bases, with 9 bases separating them. Per the germline V gene, CDR1 is DFQATT and CDR2 is SNEGSKA (reference sequence). Here the CDR3 reads CSARQGGYNEQFF. In DNA form, the CDR3 reads TGCAGTGCTAGGCAGGGGGGCTACAATGAGCAGTTCTTC.

The CDR3 nucleotides are TGTGCCAGCAGCCAGATGACAGGGGTAGATGGCTACACCTTC. This encodes CASSQMTGVDGYTF. The chain links TRBV7-9 to TRBJ1-2; 8 bases match TRBD1. In germline, CDR1 is SEHNR, CDR2 FQNEAQ (reference sequence). The CDR3 contains 14 residues. The J segment lost 6 bases and the V segment lost 5 bases, leaving 8 bases of the junction unmatched.

The rearrangement uses TRBV6-2 or TRBV6-3 and TRBJ2-7, with D possibly TRBD2 on 5 matching bases. There are 15 residues in the CDR3. The germline V gene encodes CDR1 MNHEY and CDR2 SVGEGT. Deletions cut 5 bases from V and 4 bases from J, with 18 bases between. The CDR3 DNA reads TGTGCCAGCAGTCCCTCTGAGGAGCGGTTGTACGAGCAGTACTTC. Its translation: CASSPSEERLYEQYF.

The CDR3 DNA sequence: TGTGCCACCAGTGATTTGAAACCGGGGGAAAGCTCCTACAATGAGCAGTTCTTC. Amino acid sequence: CATSDLKPGESSYNEQFF. The chain recombines TRBV24-1 with TRBJ2-1, with D possibly matching TRBD2 (6 bases). The length of the CDR3 is 18 residues. The germline V gene has CDR1 KGHDR and CDR2 SFDVKD. Trimming took off 0 bases at V and 0 bases at J, with 14 bases between the two ends.

The chain is built from TRBV6-5 and TRBJ1-1; D ambiguous. V lost 0 bases, J lost 4 bases, and 9 bases lay in between. This CDR3 is 14 amino acids long. Germline CDR1 and CDR2: MNHEY and SVGAGI. CDR3 loop: CASSYSTEGTEAFF. Here the CDR3 DNA reads TGTGCCAGCAGTTACTCGACCGAGGGCACTGAAGCTTTCTTT.

The CDR3 spells CASRKRASYNEQFF. The CDR3 bases are TGTGCCAGCAGGAAGCGGGCCTCCTACAATGAGCAGTTCTTC. The rearrangement joins TRBV28 to TRBJ2-1, with a tentative D call TRBD2 (6 bases). Deletions cut 6 bases from V and 0 bases from J, with 9 bases between. The length of the CDR3 is 14 residues. CDR1 MDHEN and CDR2 SYDVKM come from the germline V gene. The full variable domain, its missing parts supplied by reference TRBV28 and TRBJ2-1, is DVKVTQSSRYLVKRTGEKVFLECVQDMDHENMFWYRQDPGLGLRLIYFSYDVKMKEKGDIPEGYSVSREKKERFSLILESASTNQTSMYLCASRKRASYNEQFFGPGTRLTVL.

This rearrangement joins TRBV6-2 or TRBV6-3 to TRBJ2-7; 12 bases match TRBD2. Germline V lookup: CDR1 MNHEY, CDR2 SVGEGT. This CDR3 contains 15 residues. The trim removed 7 bases at V and 0 bases at J, leaving 4 bases unmatched. The CDR3 here is CASKTSGSPSYEQYF. CDR3 nucleotides: TGTGCCAGCAAGACTAGCGGGAGTCCCTCCTACGAGCAGTACTTC.

The chain couples TRBV4-1 to TRBJ1-1; D not certain. V lost 2 bases and J lost 6, with 10 bases in between. There are 13 residues in the CDR3. Looked up from germline, CDR1 is MGHRA and CDR2 is YSYEKL. CDR3 coding DNA: TGCGCCAGCAGCCAACTTCGGGAATCTGAAGCTTTCTTT. Protein product: CASSQLRESEAFF.